Presented here are 30 T cell receptor beta chains from one specimen sequenced in a study of technical replicates of blood from several donors. Here immunoSEQ multiplex PCR was the method, and the copy in TCRdb shows in-frame clones only, minus some. The sample carries some 78,000 clones, about 94% recorded once. The sample comprised T cells isolated from PBMCs. These receptors came from a human donor in good health.

The genes are TRBV11-3 and TRBJ1-1, with D perhaps matching TRBD1 (5 bases). CDR1 is SGHNT and CDR2 is YENEEA in the germline V gene. The length of the CDR3 is 13 residues. The germline V and J ends were trimmed by 1 base and 8 bases, with 11 bases remaining between them. This CDR3 is CASSLGVGGEAFF. CDR3 DNA: TGTGCCAGCAGCTTAGGAGTCGGGGGGGAAGCTTTCTTT.

This clone appeared a single time. V is TRBV29-1 and J is TRBJ1-2; perhaps TRBD1 as D (5 bases). From germline, CDR1 is SQVTM and CDR2 ANQGSEA. The V gene lost 1 base and the J gene lost 4 bases, with 10 bases spanning the gap. The CDR3 sequence is 13 residues long. The chain's CDR3 is CSVEGGTAYGYTF. The DNA for the CDR3 is TGCAGCGTTGAAGGCGGGACGGCCTATGGCTACACCTTC.

This clone was seen a few times. This rearrangement joins TRBV7-3 to TRBJ1-2; D is possibly TRBD1 (6 bases). Trimming removed 5 bases at V and 5 bases at J, with 12 bases between. Germline V CDR1 and CDR2: SGHTA, FQGTGA. The CDR3 is 13 amino acids. As DNA, the CDR3 is TGTGCCAGCAGCCTCCAAGGGGGTTATGGCTACACCTTC. This encodes CASSLQGGYGYTF.

This clone was detected once. The chain couples TRBV19 to TRBJ2-5; 10 bases match TRBD2. The CDR3 has 15 amino acids. The V and J ends lost 4 bases and 4 bases, in that order; junction bases with no gene match: 6. Per germline, CDR1 LNHDA and CDR2 SQIVND (reference sequence). Here the CDR3 DNA reads TGTGCCAGTAGTAACGGACTAGCGGCAGGAGAGACCCAGTACTTC. Protein sequence: CASSNGLAAGETQYF.

V gene TRBV19 combines with J gene TRBJ1-5, with D perhaps matching TRBD1 (5 bases). Germline lookup yields CDR1 LNHDA and CDR2 SQIVND (reference sequence). The V end lost 3 bases, the J end lost 3 bases, and 15 bases lay between the germline ends. The CDR3 sequence is 16 residues long. CDR3 amino acids: CASSIGLQGYNQPQHF. The DNA for the CDR3 is TGTGCCAGTAGTATTGGCTTGCAGGGATACAATCAGCCCCAGCATTTT.

The genes are TRBV19 and TRBJ2-2, with TRBD1 identical over 11 bases. Germline-derived CDR1 and CDR2 are LNHDA and SQIVND (reference sequence). Trimming removed 4 bases from V and 4 bases from J; junction bases left unmatched: 5. This CDR3 region has 16 residues. The CDR3, as DNA: TGTGCCAGTAGTAACGGACAGGGGGCGACCACCGGGGAGCTGTTTTTT. Its protein is CASSNGQGATTGELFF.

The chain couples TRBV6-1 to TRBJ1-5; 8 bases map to TRBD1. This CDR3 comprises 15 residues. Germline lookup yields CDR1 MNHNS and CDR2 SASEGT. V shed 6 bases, J shed 6 bases, and the junction held 10 bases outside the gene matches. This CDR3 is CASSHRGGLSQPQHF. The CDR3 DNA follows: TGTGCCAGCAGCCACAGGGGGGGGCTCAGTCAGCCCCAGCATTTT.

A single count supports this clone. The V call is TRBV5-6, the J call TRBJ1-3, with D tentatively TRBD1 (5 bases). The CDR3 is made up of 17 amino acids. Germline V gene sequence: CDR1 SGHDT, CDR2 YYEEEE. V lost 3 bases and J 4 bases, leaving 20 bases between the germline ends. In nucleotides, the CDR3 is TGTGCCAGCAGCTCGGTGGGGCCGGGCCTTGTCGGAAACACCATATATTTT. This translates into CASSSVGPGLVGNTIYF. Looking up the rest from reference TRBV5-6 and TRBJ1-3 gives the full variable domain: DAGVTQSPTHLIKTRGQQVTLRCSPKSGHDTVSWYQQALGQGPQFIFQYYEEEERQRGNFPDRFSGHQFPNYSSELNVNALLLGDSALYLCASSSVGPGLVGNTIYFGEGSWLTVV.

The V and J genes are TRBV5-1 and TRBJ2-7; 10 nucleotides match TRBD2. V shed 3 bases, J shed 7 bases, and the junction held 7 bases outside the gene matches. From germline, CDR1 is SGHRS and CDR2 YFSETQ. CDR3 length equals 14 residues. CDR3 residues: CASSSSGRAGEQYF. For the CDR3, the DNA is TGCGCCAGCAGCTCGAGCGGGAGGGCGGGAGAGCAGTACTTC.

This chain connects TRBV28 to TRBJ1-2; possibly TRBD1 for D (6 bases). The CDR3 consists of 14 residues. In germline, CDR1 is MDHEN, CDR2 SYDVKM. Deletions cut 3 bases from V and 8 bases from J, with 16 bases between. CDR3 region: CASSLQGPTSGYTF. The DNA of the CDR3 is TGTGCCAGCAGTTTGCAGGGGCCCACCTCCGGCTACACCTTC.

The gene calls are TRBV6-5 and TRBJ1-3, with 7 bases lining up with TRBD1. The V and J ends lost 6 bases and 4 bases, in that order; junction bases with no gene match: 6. Germline-derived CDR1 and CDR2 are MNHEY and SVGAGI. The CDR3 loop spans 14 amino acids. The CDR3 nucleotides are TGTGCCAGCAGCGAGGGGGCACGAGGAAACACCATATATTTT. Its translation is CASSEGARGNTIYF.

The V call is TRBV6-6, the J call TRBJ1-6; D remains ambiguous. CDR3 length: 14 amino acids. CDR1 MNHNY and CDR2 SVGAGI come from the germline V gene (reference sequence). Trimming removed 6 bases at V and 7 bases at J, with 13 bases between. CDR3 DNA: TGTGCCAGCAGCTTCATAGAGGCCAATTCACCCCTCCACTTT. Translated: CASSFIEANSPLHF.

V gene TRBV6-1 combines with J gene TRBJ1-4; 10 bases fit TRBD1. CDR1 and CDR2 (germline): MNHNS, SASEGT. This CDR3 has 14 residues. V was pared by 6 bases and J by 8 bases, with 6 bases of the junction left unmatched. The CDR3 DNA reads as TGTGCCAGCAGGGACAGGGGGGTTAACGAAAAACTGTTTTTT. Translation: CASRDRGVNEKLFF.

The chain joins TRBV7-2 to TRBJ2-7; TRBD2 aligns across 15 bases. The CDR3 runs to 17 residues. The V gene's germline CDR1 is SGHTA and CDR2 FQGNSA. Losses at the gene ends were 5 bases for V and 4 bases for J; bases not matched to a gene: 9. CDR3 in DNA: TGTGCCAGCAGCCCCGGACTAGCGGGAGGGCGTAGGTACGAGCAGTACTTC. Residues: CASSPGLAGGRRYEQYF.

V usage is TRBV29-1 and J usage is TRBJ1-3; D is unclear. Trimming left V 6 bases short and J 1 base short, with 16 bases between. Germline CDR1 SQVTM, CDR2 ANQGSEA. The CDR3 consists of 15 residues. The DNA for the CDR3 is TGCAGCGTCGTGCTCGAAGTGACTTCTGGAAACACCATATATTTT. It codes for CSVVLEVTSGNTIYF. Full variable domain (rest looked up from reference TRBV29-1 and TRBJ1-3): SAVISQKPSRDICQRGTSLTIQCQVDSQVTMMFWYRQQPGQSLTLIATANQGSEATYESGFVIDKFPISRPNLTFSTLTVSNMSPEDSSIYLCSVVLEVTSGNTIYFGEGSWLTVV.

This clone was seen once. V is TRBV13 and J is TRBJ2-1; 7 nucleotides match TRBD2. The CDR3 sequence is 15 residues long. With 5 bases clipped from V and 7 bases from J, the junction kept 11 bases outside the gene matches. Germline V gives CDR1 PRHDT, CDR2 FYEKMQ (reference sequence). CDR3 amino acids: CASSRTRRDGNEQFF. Written as DNA, the CDR3 is TGTGCCAGCAGCCGGACTAGGCGGGATGGGAATGAGCAGTTCTTC.

This chain uses TRBV9 with TRBJ2-7; TRBD2 matches 8 bases. CDR3 length equals 15 residues. Germline values: CDR1 SGDLS, CDR2 YYNGEE. With 1 base clipped from V and 3 bases from J, the junction kept 6 bases outside the gene matches. CDR3 region: CASSVRGGSVYEQYF. The DNA of the CDR3 is TGTGCCAGCAGCGTACGGGGGGGATCGGTCTACGAGCAGTACTTC.

The chain uses TRBV30 and TRBJ1-2; D unresolved. CDR1 and CDR2 from the germline V gene are GTSNPN and SVGIG (reference sequence). Between the trimmed V and J ends, which lost 4 bases and 7 bases, there was a span of 16 bases. The CDR3 totals 13 residues. The CDR3 bases are TGTGCCTGGATCTCATCCCTGGCGGGTGGCTACACCTTC. Translated, it gives CAWISSLAGGYTF. Drawing the rest from reference TRBV30 and TRBJ1-2, the complete variable domain is SQTIHQWPATLVQPVGSPLSLECTVEGTSNPNLYWYRQAAGRGLQLLFYSVGIGQISSEVPQNLSASRPQDRQFILSSKKLLLSDSGFYLCAWISSLAGGYTFGSGTRLTVV.

The genes are TRBV6-1 and TRBJ1-1, with D perhaps matching TRBD1 (6 bases). Trimming stripped 5 bases from V and 8 bases from J, with 15 bases between. In germline, CDR1 is MNHNS, CDR2 SASEGT. The CDR3 extends over 13 amino acids. As DNA, the CDR3 is TGTGCCAGCAGTCTTGCTCGAGACAGGGAAGCTTTCTTT. This gives the protein CASSLARDREAFF.

The chain is built from TRBV7-9 and TRBJ2-3; perhaps TRBD2 as D (5 bases). Per the germline V gene, CDR1 is SEHNR and CDR2 is FQNEAQ (reference sequence). The CDR3 covers 12 residues. Trimming stripped 5 bases from V and 6 bases from J, with 9 bases between. CDR3 DNA: TGTGCCAGCAGCCGACGGAGGGATACGCAGTATTTT. This sequence encodes CASSRRRDTQYF.

This clone is a singleton in its sample. This chain connects TRBV5-5 to TRBJ2-7; TRBD2 might be the D (6 bases). The CDR3 contains 12 residues. Trimming took 4 bases from V and 7 from J, leaving 12 bases between them. Germline V gene sequence: CDR1 SGHKS, CDR2 YYEKEE (reference sequence). This CDR3 reads CASSGLGGEQYF. The CDR3, as DNA: TGTGCCAGCAGCGGTCTAGGAGGGGAGCAGTACTTC.

This clone has only one observation. This rearrangement joins TRBV5-6 to TRBJ2-5; D is undetermined. Trimming cost V 1 base and J 2 bases, with 12 bases left between them. Per germline, CDR1 SGHDT and CDR2 YYEEEE. CDR3 length: 15 amino acids. The CDR3 DNA reads as TGTGCCAGCAGCTTGTTTTTAACGGTACAAGAGACCCAGTACTTC. Translation gives CASSLFLTVQETQYF.

This sequence joins TRBV4-2 and TRBJ2-3, with D maybe TRBD2 (6 bases). V lost 0 bases, J lost 2 bases, and 18 bases lay in between. The CDR3 runs 18 residues. In germline, CDR1 is LGHNA, CDR2 YNFKEQ. CDR3 sequence: CASSQEFAGSANTDTQYF. The CDR3 nucleotides are TGTGCCAGCAGCCAAGAGTTTGCGGGGTCCGCCAACACAGATACGCAGTATTTT.

This chain uses TRBV15 with TRBJ2-7; TRBD1 is a possible D gene (5 bases). This CDR3 contains 14 residues. Germline V gives CDR1 LNHNV, CDR2 YYDKDF (reference sequence). V lost 0 bases and J 3 bases, leaving 9 bases between the germline ends. The chain's CDR3 is CATSRDGHGYEQYF. The CDR3 DNA is TGTGCCACCAGCAGAGACGGACACGGCTACGAGCAGTACTTC.

The rearrangement uses TRBV5-1 and TRBJ2-3; D might be TRBD2 (5 bases). Trimming took off 3 bases at V and 1 base at J, with 12 bases between the two ends. Germline-derived CDR1 and CDR2 are SGHRS and YFSETQ. The CDR3 totals 15 residues. In DNA form, the CDR3 reads TGCGCCAGCAGCTCATCTGGGAGTGGCACAGATACGCAGTATTTT. This sequence encodes CASSSSGSGTDTQYF.

The chain joins TRBV6-5 to TRBJ2-7; no reliable D call. Germline CDR1 is MNHEY and CDR2 is SVGAGI. The ends were cut back, 2 bases at V and 0 bases at J, with 8 bases in the middle. The length of the CDR3 is 14 residues. The CDR3 nucleotides read TGTGCCAGCAGTTACGGGCAGAGCTCCTACGAGCAGTACTTC. This gives the protein CASSYGQSSYEQYF.

This chain links TRBV9 with TRBJ2-1; 8 nucleotides match TRBD2. This CDR3 has 15 residues. From germline, CDR1 is SGDLS and CDR2 YYNGEE. The ends lost 4 bases at V and 0 bases at J; junction bases unmatched: 3. The CDR3 DNA reads TGTGCCAGCAGCTCAAGCGGGGGCTCCTACAATGAGCAGTTCTTC. It yields the protein CASSSSGGSYNEQFF.

This clone was counted a few times. This chain connects TRBV30 to TRBJ1-1; no firm D call. The CDR3 contains 13 residues. Trimming cost V 4 bases and J 0 bases, with 9 bases left between them. Germline CDR1 and CDR2: GTSNPN and SVGIG (reference sequence). The CDR3 spells CAWIAGLNTEAFF. DNA for the CDR3: TGTGCCTGGATAGCGGGCCTGAACACTGAAGCTTTCTTT.

The chain carries TRBV5-1 and TRBJ2-1; D may be TRBD1 (9 bases). V was cut by 1 base and J by 7 bases, with 15 bases left in between. CDR1 and CDR2 (germline): SGHRS, YFSETQ. This CDR3 spans 15 amino acids. DNA of the CDR3: TGCGCCAGCAGCTTGACAGGGGGCGGGGGGAATGAGCAGTTCTTC. It codes for CASSLTGGGGNEQFF.

This rearrangement joins TRBV6-1 to TRBJ2-1, with a tentative D call TRBD1 (6 bases). Deletions cut 4 bases from V and 7 bases from J, with 14 bases between. From germline, CDR1 is MNHNS and CDR2 SASEGT. This CDR3 comprises 14 residues. Here the CDR3 reads CASSVGTRLNEQFF. The CDR3 DNA is TGTGCCAGCAGTGTCGGGACAAGACTTAATGAGCAGTTCTTC.